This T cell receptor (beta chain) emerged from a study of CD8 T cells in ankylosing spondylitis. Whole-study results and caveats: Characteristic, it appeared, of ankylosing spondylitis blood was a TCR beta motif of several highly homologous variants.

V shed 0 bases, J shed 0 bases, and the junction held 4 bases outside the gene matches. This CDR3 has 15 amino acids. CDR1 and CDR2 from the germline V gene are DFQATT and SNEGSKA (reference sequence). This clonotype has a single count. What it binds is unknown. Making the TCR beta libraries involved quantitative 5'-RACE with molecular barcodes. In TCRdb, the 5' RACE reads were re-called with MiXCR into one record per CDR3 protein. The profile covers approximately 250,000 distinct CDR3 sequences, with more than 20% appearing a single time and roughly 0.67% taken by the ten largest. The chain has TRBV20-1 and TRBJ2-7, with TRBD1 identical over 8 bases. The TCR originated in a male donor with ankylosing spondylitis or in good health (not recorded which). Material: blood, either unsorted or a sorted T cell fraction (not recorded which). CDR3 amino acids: CSAREGDRYSYEQYF. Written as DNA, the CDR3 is TGCAGTGCTAGAGAAGGGGACAGGTACTCCTACGAGCAGTACTTC.